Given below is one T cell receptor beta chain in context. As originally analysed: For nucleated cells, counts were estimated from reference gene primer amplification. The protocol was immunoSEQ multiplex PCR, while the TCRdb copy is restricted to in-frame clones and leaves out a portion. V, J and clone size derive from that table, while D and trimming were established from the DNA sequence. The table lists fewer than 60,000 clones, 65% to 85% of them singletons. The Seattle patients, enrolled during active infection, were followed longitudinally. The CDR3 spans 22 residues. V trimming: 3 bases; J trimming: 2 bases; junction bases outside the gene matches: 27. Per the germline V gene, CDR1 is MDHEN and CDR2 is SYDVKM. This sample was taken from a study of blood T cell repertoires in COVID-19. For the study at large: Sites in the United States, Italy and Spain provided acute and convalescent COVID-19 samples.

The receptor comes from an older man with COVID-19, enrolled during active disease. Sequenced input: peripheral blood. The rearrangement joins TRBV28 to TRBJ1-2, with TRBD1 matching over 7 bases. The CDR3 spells CASSFVSGSGQASGAPNYGYTF. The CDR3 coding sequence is TGTGCCAGCAGTTTTGTTTCCGGGTCAGGACAGGCCAGTGGGGCCCCGAACTATGGCTACACCTTC.